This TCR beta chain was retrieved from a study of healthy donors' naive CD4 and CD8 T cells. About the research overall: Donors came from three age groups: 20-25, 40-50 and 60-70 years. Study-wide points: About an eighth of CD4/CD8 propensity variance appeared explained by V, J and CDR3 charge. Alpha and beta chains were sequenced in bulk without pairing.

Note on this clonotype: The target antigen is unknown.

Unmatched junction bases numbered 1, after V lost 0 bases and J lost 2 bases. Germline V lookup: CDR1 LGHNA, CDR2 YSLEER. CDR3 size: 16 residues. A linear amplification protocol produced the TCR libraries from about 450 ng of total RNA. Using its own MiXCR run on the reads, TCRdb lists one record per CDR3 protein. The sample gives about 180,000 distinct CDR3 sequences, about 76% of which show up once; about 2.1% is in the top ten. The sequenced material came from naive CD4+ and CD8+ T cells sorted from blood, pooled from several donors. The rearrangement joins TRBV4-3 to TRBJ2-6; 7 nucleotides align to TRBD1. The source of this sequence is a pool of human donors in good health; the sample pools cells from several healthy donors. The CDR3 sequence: CASSQDRGTGANVLTF. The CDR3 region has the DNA TGCGCCAGCAGCCAAGACAGGGGGACTGGGGCCAACGTCCTGACTTTC.